The 28 T cell receptor beta chains listed next were all sequenced from one sample in a study of T-cell reconstitution after alpha-beta-depleted transplantation in children. Preparation of the TCRbeta library was carried out with unique molecular identifiers. From the PCR reads, TCRdb called clonotypes with MiXCR, one entry per CDR3 protein. The table records about a million distinct CDR3 sequences, less than 30% of them present only once. Material: PBMCs, mostly from graft donor cells, obtained 360 days after TCRalphabeta/CD19-depleted stem cell transplant. These receptors all stem from a boy in the first two years of life who had a stem cell transplant for SCID, so the T cells may come from the graft donor.

J is TRBJ2-2 and V is TRBV2; possible D gene TRBD1, 7 bases. CDR3 length equals 12 residues. In germline, CDR1 is SNHLY, CDR2 FYNNEI. Trimming removed 8 bases at V and 7 bases at J, with 11 bases between. CDR3 DNA: TGTGCCAGCCAGGGGGGAGGCGGGGAGCTGTTTTTT. This gives the protein CASQGGGGELFF.

The rearrangement links TRBV15 to TRBJ2-3, with a weak D call TRBD2 (6 bases). V lost 1 base and J 0 bases, leaving 11 bases between the germline ends. The CDR3 is 16 amino acids. CDR1 and CDR2 from the germline V gene are LNHNV and YYDKDF (reference sequence). CDR3 DNA sequence: TGTGCCACCAGCAGAGCGCTAGCGACAAGCACAGATACGCAGTATTTT. Amino acid sequence: CATSRALATSTDTQYF.

This clonotype showed up just a few times. The chain links TRBV9 to TRBJ2-6; a possible D gene is TRBD1 (5 bases). Trimming cost V 0 bases and J 2 bases, with 12 bases left between them. This CDR3 comprises 17 residues. Germline V gene sequence: CDR1 SGDLS, CDR2 YYNGEE. CDR3 nucleotides: TGTGCCAGCAGCGTAGGTGAAGGGGTCCCTGGGGCCAACGTCCTGACTTTC. As protein: CASSVGEGVPGANVLTF.

The V and J genes are TRBV5-1 and TRBJ2-1; D uncertain. This CDR3 spans 15 amino acids. Germline V gene sequence: CDR1 SGHRS, CDR2 YFSETQ. Trimming left V 1 base short and J 0 bases short, with 8 bases between. The DNA of the CDR3 is TGCGCCAGCAGCTTGCGGCCGAGCTCCTACAATGAGCAGTTCTTC. It yields the protein CASSLRPSSYNEQFF.

This clonotype has more than one count but fewer than ten. The CDR3 reads CASSYSFRGREQFF. The CDR3 nucleotides read TGTGCCAGCAGTTACTCCTTTAGGGGGCGTGAGCAGTTCTTC. The chain combines TRBV6-5 with TRBJ2-1, with 7 bases fitting TRBD1. Losses at the gene ends were 0 bases for V and 9 bases for J; bases not matched to a gene: 5. Germline V lookup: CDR1 MNHEY, CDR2 SVGAGI. The CDR3 is 14 amino acids.

V is TRBV20-1 and J is TRBJ1-1, with D uncertain. Germline lookup yields CDR1 DFQATT and CDR2 SNEGSKA (reference sequence). V was shortened by 2 bases and J by 8 bases, with 21 bases between the two germline ends. The CDR3 loop spans 15 amino acids. CDR3 coding DNA: TGCAGTGCTAGAAACCTAACCCTAGGTTACAAAGAAGCTTTCTTT. Its translation: CSARNLTLGYKEAFF.

In its sample, this clonotype was seen once. V is TRBV25-1 and J is TRBJ2-7, with a possible D match to TRBD1 (6 bases). Trimming removed 8 bases at V and 3 bases at J, with 17 bases between. Germline V CDR1 and CDR2: MGHDK, SYGVNS. The CDR3 consists of 14 residues. The CDR3 sequence: CASLDRDTYYEQYF. CDR3 nucleotides: TGTGCCAGCCTCGACCGGGACACCTACTACGAGCAGTACTTC.

The rearrangement joins TRBV12-3 or TRBV12-4 to TRBJ2-3; D perhaps matches TRBD2 (6 bases). Trimming cost V 5 bases and J 0 bases, with 15 bases left between them. This CDR3 spans 16 amino acids. The CDR3 loop is CASSPLGGVSTDTQYF. Written as DNA, the CDR3 is TGTGCCAGCAGTCCGTTAGGCGGGGTGAGCACAGATACGCAGTATTTT.

The rearrangement links TRBV5-1 to TRBJ1-1, with unresolved D. CDR1 SGHRS and CDR2 YFSETQ come from the germline V gene. The CDR3 covers 14 residues. With 6 bases removed from V and 0 bases from J, the gap between germline ends came to 12 bases. CDR3 in DNA: TGCGCCAGCACCTCTCTGGGCATGAACACTGAAGCTTTCTTT. It codes for CASTSLGMNTEAFF.

V and J are TRBV18 and TRBJ1-5; 7 nucleotides match TRBD1. Germline V gives CDR1 KGHSH, CDR2 LQKENI. The CDR3 consists of 16 residues. After removal of 3 bases from V and 1 base from J, the junction contained 6 bases not matched to a gene. DNA of the CDR3: TGTGCCAGCTCACCGACAGGGCCCGGGAGCAATCAGCCCCAGCATTTT. This codes for CASSPTGPGSNQPQHF.

This clonotype was picked up a small number of times. The V and J genes are TRBV12-3 or TRBV12-4 and TRBJ2-5; 7 bases are a match to TRBD1. The CDR3 covers 14 residues. With 5 bases clipped from V and 5 bases from J, the junction kept 8 bases outside the gene matches. The CDR3 DNA reads TGTGCCAGCAGTCCCGACAGGGTATGGGAGACCCAGTACTTC. It encodes CASSPDRVWETQYF.

A few counts support this clonotype. The chain recombines TRBV28 with TRBJ2-7; unclear D gene. Germline V gene lookup returns CDR1 MDHEN and CDR2 SYDVKM. The germline V and J ends were trimmed by 6 bases and 5 bases, with 8 bases remaining between them. CDR3 length: 11 amino acids. Here the CDR3 DNA reads TGTGCCAGCAGGGGTCATAACGAGCAGTACTTC. Translating gives CASRGHNEQYF.

This chain uses TRBV2 with TRBJ2-1, with a possible D match to TRBD1 (5 bases). Germline values: CDR1 SNHLY, CDR2 FYNNEI. CDR3 length equals 13 residues. The V gene lost 10 bases and the J gene lost 4 bases, with 14 bases spanning the gap. CDR3 nucleotide sequence: TGTGCCATTCCGACAGAGAATTACAATGAGCAGTTCTTC. It yields the protein CAIPTENYNEQFF.

Only a few counts were recorded for this clonotype. The chain links TRBV3-1 to TRBJ2-7; TRBD1 agrees at 10 bases. Germline V gene data show CDR1 as LGHDT and CDR2 as YNNKEL (reference sequence). The trim removed 1 base at V and 5 bases at J, leaving 8 bases unmatched. The CDR3 sequence is 16 residues long. This CDR3 reads CASSQVVGTGDHEQYF. The CDR3 nucleotides are TGTGCCAGCAGCCAAGTTGTGGGGACAGGGGATCACGAGCAGTACTTC.

The rearrangement links TRBV6-5 to TRBJ2-2; D is ambiguous. Germline assignment: CDR1 MNHEY and CDR2 SVGAGI. V shed 4 bases and J shed 10 bases, with 22 bases lying between them. This CDR3 region has 16 residues. CDR3 bases: TGTGCCAGCAGTTGGGCACCCCTTCCTCCACCGAAGGAGCTGTTTTTT. It yields the protein CASSWAPLPPPKELFF.

A few counts support this clonotype. CDR3 protein: CASSNAGTDRYKAFF. As DNA, the CDR3 is TGCGCCAGCAGCAACGCCGGGACAGACCGTTACAAAGCTTTCTTT. This chain joins TRBV4-3 and TRBJ1-1, with TRBD1 matching over 7 bases. Germline trimming cut 5 bases from V and 9 bases from J; bases unmatched to any gene: 15. The CDR3 runs to 15 residues. In germline, CDR1 is LGHNA, CDR2 YSLEER.

The chain joins TRBV12-3 or TRBV12-4 to TRBJ2-3; D ambiguous. Trimming cost V 2 bases and J 4 bases, with 10 bases left between them. This CDR3 has 14 residues. The CDR3 nucleotides are TGTGCCAGCAGTTTACCCCTGCCCCCAGATACGCAGTATTTT. It yields the protein CASSLPLPPDTQYF.

The chain carries TRBV19 and TRBJ1-5; TRBD1 matches at 8 bases. V trimming: 8 bases; J trimming: 1 base; junction bases outside the gene matches: 7. The germline V gene encodes CDR1 LNHDA and CDR2 SQIVND (reference sequence). CDR3 length equals 15 residues. This CDR3 is CASAVDRASNQPQHF. The DNA of the CDR3 is TGTGCCAGTGCCGTGGACAGGGCAAGCAATCAGCCCCAGCATTTT.

The rearrangement uses TRBV28 and TRBJ2-7; 12 bases are a match to TRBD2. Trimming took 1 base from V and 3 from J; bases not matched to a gene: 1. Germline CDR1 reads MDHEN; CDR2 reads SYDVKM. CDR3 size: 15 residues. The CDR3: CASSLSGLAGYEQYF. CDR3 in DNA: TGTGCCAGCAGTTTATCGGGACTAGCGGGCTACGAGCAGTACTTC.

A note on this clonotype: An end of the junction differs from the germline gene, which may be a read error. V usage is TRBV5-6 and J usage is TRBJ2-5; D is perhaps TRBD2 (5 bases). The CDR3 spans 11 residues. Germline CDR1 and CDR2: SGHDT and YYEEEE. CDR3 DNA sequence: TGTGCCATCAGCCTAGCCGAGACCCAGTACTTC. Translation: CAISLAETQYF.

The chain has TRBV24-1 and TRBJ2-1; TRBD2 matches 8 bases. CDR3 length: 14 amino acids. CDR1 and CDR2 from the germline V gene are KGHDR and SFDVKD. Losses at the gene ends were 6 bases for V and 8 bases for J; bases not matched to a gene: 8. The CDR3 coding sequence is TGTGCCACCAGTCGGGAGGGCCCCTTCGATGAGCAGTTCTTC. Its protein product is CATSREGPFDEQFF.

The V and J genes are TRBV28 and TRBJ2-7; maybe TRBD2 (5 bases). The V and J ends lost 3 bases and 2 bases respectively, with 20 bases between them. The CDR3 sequence is 17 residues long. Germline assignment: CDR1 MDHEN and CDR2 SYDVKM. CDR3 loop: CASSFRFRAGGTYEQYF. The DNA of the CDR3 is TGTGCCAGCAGTTTTAGGTTTAGGGCAGGAGGTACCTACGAGCAGTACTTC.

This clonotype was found a few times. V and J are TRBV12-3 or TRBV12-4 and TRBJ2-5; 7 bases line up with TRBD1. The CDR3 contains 14 residues. V lost 2 bases, J lost 4 bases, and 4 bases stayed unmatched. The DNA of the CDR3 is TGTGCCAGCAGTTTATGGACAGGCCCAGAGACCCAGTACTTC. It codes for CASSLWTGPETQYF.

V usage is TRBV4-2 and J usage is TRBJ2-7; tentatively, D is TRBD1 or TRBD2 (7 bases each). The CDR3 consists of 15 residues. V gave up 1 base and J gave up 2 bases, with 12 bases separating them. Per the germline V gene, CDR1 is LGHNA and CDR2 is YNFKEQ. DNA for the CDR3: TGTGCCAGCAGCCAAGTCAGCGGGACAGCCTACGAGCAGTACTTC. It codes for CASSQVSGTAYEQYF.

This clonotype was counted once. The V and J genes are TRBV20-1 and TRBJ2-7; TRBD2 matches at 8 bases. With V trimmed by 4 bases and J by 5 bases, 7 bases remained unmatched. Germline CDR1 DFQATT, CDR2 SNEGSKA (reference sequence). The CDR3 consists of 13 residues. The CDR3 loop is CSAIGTSVDEQYF. CDR3 bases: TGCAGTGCTATAGGGACTAGTGTGGACGAGCAGTACTTC.

The chain has TRBV19 and TRBJ2-7, with TRBD1 matching over 8 bases. Germline V gene sequence: CDR1 LNHDA, CDR2 SQIVND (reference sequence). This CDR3 is 16 amino acids long. The V segment lost 3 bases and the J segment 0 bases; nucleotides outside the gene matches: 7. The CDR3 DNA reads as TGTGCCAGTAGTATCCCGACAGGGGCCCTCTCCTACGAGCAGTACTTC. Encoded protein: CASSIPTGALSYEQYF.

This clonotype was seen a handful of times. This chain joins TRBV28 and TRBJ2-1, with 10 bases aligning to TRBD2. The CDR3 has 15 amino acids. V was pared by 3 bases and J by 7 bases, with 6 bases of the junction left unmatched. Germline CDR1 and CDR2: MDHEN and SYDVKM. CDR3: CASSFKRGGRNEQFF. Written as DNA, the CDR3 is TGTGCCAGCAGTTTTAAGCGGGGGGGCCGAAATGAGCAGTTCTTC.

This rearrangement joins TRBV7-2 to TRBJ2-3, with D maybe TRBD2 (5 bases). This CDR3 has 11 residues. Germline CDR1 is SGHTA and CDR2 is FQGNSA. Trimming shortened V by 7 bases and J by 9 bases, and 11 bases separated the two germline ends. CDR3 sequence: CASTPLGTQYF. In DNA, the CDR3 is TGTGCCAGCACCCCACTAGGAACGCAGTATTTT.